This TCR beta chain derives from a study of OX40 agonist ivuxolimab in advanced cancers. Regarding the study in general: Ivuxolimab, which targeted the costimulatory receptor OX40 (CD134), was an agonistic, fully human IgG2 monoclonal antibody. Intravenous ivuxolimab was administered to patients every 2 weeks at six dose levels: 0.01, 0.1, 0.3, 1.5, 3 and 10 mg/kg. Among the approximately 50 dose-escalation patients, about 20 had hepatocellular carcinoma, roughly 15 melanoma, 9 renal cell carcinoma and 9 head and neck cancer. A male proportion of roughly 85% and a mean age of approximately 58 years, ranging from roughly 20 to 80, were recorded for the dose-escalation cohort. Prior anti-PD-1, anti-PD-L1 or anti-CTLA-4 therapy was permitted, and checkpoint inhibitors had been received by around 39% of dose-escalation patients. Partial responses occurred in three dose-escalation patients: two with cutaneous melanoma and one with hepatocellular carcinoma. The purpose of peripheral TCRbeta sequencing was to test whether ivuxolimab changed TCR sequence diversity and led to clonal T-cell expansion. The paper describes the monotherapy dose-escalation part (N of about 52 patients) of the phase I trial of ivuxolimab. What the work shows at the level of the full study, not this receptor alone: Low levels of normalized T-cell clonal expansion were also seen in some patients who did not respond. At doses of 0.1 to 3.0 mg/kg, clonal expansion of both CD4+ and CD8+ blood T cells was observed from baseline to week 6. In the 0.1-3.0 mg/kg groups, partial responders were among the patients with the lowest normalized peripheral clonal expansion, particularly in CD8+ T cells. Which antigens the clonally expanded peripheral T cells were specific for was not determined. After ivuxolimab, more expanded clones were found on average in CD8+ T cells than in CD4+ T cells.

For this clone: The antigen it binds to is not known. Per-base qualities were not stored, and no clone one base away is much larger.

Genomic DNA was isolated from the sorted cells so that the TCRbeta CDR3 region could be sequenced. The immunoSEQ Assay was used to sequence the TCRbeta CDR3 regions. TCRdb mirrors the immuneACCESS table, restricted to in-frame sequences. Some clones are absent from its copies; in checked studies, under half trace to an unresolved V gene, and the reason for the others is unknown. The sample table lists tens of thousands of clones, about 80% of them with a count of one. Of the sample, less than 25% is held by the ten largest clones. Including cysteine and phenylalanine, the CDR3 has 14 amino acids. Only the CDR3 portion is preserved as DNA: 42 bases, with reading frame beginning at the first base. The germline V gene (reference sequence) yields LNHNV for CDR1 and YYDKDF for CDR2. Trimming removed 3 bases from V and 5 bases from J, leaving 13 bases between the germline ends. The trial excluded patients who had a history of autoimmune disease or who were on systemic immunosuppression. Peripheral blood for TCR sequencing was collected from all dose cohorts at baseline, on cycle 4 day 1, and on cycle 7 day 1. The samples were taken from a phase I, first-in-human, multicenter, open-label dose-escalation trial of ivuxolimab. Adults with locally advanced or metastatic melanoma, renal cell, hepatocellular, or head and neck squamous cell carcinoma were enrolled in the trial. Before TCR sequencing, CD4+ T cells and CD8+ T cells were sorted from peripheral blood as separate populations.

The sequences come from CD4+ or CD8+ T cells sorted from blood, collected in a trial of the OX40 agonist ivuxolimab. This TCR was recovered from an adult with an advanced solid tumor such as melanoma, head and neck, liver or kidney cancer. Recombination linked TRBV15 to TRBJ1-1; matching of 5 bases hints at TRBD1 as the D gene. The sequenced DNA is TGTGCCACCAGCAGTGGGGGACTGCGGACTGAAGCTTTCTTT. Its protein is CATSSGGLRTEAFF.